This record concerns one TCR beta chain sequence. The antigen is undetermined. This sample is part of a study of OX40 agonist ivuxolimab in advanced cancers. Study at large: Patients' therapy was ivuxolimab, an antibody that acts as an agonist of OX40 (CD134). Three patients got partial responses; one had hepatocellular carcinoma and two had cutaneous melanoma. Hepatocellular carcinoma, melanoma, renal cell or head and neck cancer occurred in dose-escalation patients. Notes on the study in general: Nonresponders, in some cases, also had low normalized T-cell clonal expansion.

Trimming removed 0 bases at V and 5 bases at J, with 12 bases between. Germline CDR1 is SGHRS and CDR2 is YFSETQ. The CDR3 is 15 residues long. Method: immunoSEQ multiplex PCR; TCRdb's copy keeps in-frame clones and lacks some. Altogether about 77,000 clones are present, roughly 80% being singletons, with the ten largest covering over 3.5%. The chain uses TRBV5-1 and TRBJ2-1; a weak D match, TRBD2 (5 bases). The TCR was taken from an adult with an advanced solid tumor such as melanoma, head and neck, liver or kidney cancer. The material sequenced was CD4+ or CD8+ T cells sorted from blood, taken in a trial of the OX40 agonist ivuxolimab. The CDR3 nucleotides are TGCGCCAGCAGCTTGGTTGCGGGCAAAAACAATGAGCAGTTCTTC. It is translated as CASSLVAGKNNEQFF.